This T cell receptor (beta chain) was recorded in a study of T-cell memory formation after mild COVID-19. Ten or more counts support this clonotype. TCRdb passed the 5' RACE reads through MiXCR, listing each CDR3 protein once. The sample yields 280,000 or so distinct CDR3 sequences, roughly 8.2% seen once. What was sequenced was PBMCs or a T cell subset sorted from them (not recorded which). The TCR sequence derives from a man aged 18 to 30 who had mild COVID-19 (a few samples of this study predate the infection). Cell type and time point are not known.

Written as DNA, the CDR3 is TGTGCCAGCAGCTTAGCGTGGTCCGCAGATACGCAGTATTTT. It specifies CASSLAWSADTQYF. This chain links TRBV7-8 with TRBJ2-3; D is ambiguous. Germline values: CDR1 SGHVS, CDR2 FQNEAQ. The V and J ends lost 0 bases and 4 bases respectively, with 8 bases between them. The CDR3 is 14 residues long.